This T cell receptor beta chain was retrieved from a study of blood T cell repertoires in COVID-19 (dated by TCRdb to 2020 to 2022). Some background on the complete study: The collaborator samples originated in the United States, Italy and Spain and spanned the acute and convalescent phases of COVID-19. The dataset comprised deeply sampled blood TCRbeta repertoires from subjects exposed to, actively infected with, or recovered from COVID-19. The prospective study material was composed of cDNA or gDNA derived from T cells, B-cell-depleted T cells, or PBMCs. Where available, HLA class I and class II types were taken from metadata supplied by the sample provider and were not determined by assay-based typing. The samples were drawn from two sources: the first 160 participants of the ongoing ImmuneRACE study, and fewer than 1,500 subjects contributed by 6 global collaborators. The repertoires were released in a freely available public database meant as a resource for research on the immune response to SARS-CoV-2. A de-identified subject ID, COVID-19 status, age in years and sex were almost always included in the sample metadata.

Worth noting for this clone: Its antigen is still unknown. No qualities accompany the bases; no much larger clone lies one base away.

Each collaborating institution followed its own protocols to collect whole blood in K2EDTA tubes. For TCRbeta analysis, collaborator samples were shipped as frozen whole blood, as isolated PBMCs, or as DNA extracted from either sample type. From cysteine to phenylalanine, the CDR3 is 16 amino acids long. Of all the DNA, just the CDR3 is kept, 48 bases in frame from base 1. CDR1 SGHNT and CDR2 YYREEE were looked up in the germline V gene (reference sequence). V loses 2 bases at its end and J loses 3 bases; junction bases beyond the gene matches: 8. Broader findings and caveats from the paper: The amount of clinical and demographic metadata varied by source and participant and was provided uncurated.

TCRbeta CDR3 regions were amplified from genomic DNA by means of the immunoSEQ Assay, a bias-controlled multiplex PCR. As for the authors' bioinformatics: The number of nucleated cells in each sample was estimated by amplification of reference gene primers within the assay. Sequence reads were collapsed and filtered to measure the absolute abundance of every unique TCRbeta CDR3 rearrangement. For each sample, productive Simpson clonality was calculated as the square root of Simpson's diversity index over productive rearrangements. What TCRdb holds here is the immuneACCESS table cut down to in-frame rearrangements. Part of the clones is not present; checked against another copy, under half of the missing clones reflect an unresolved V gene, and the others are unexplained. V, J and clone size were drawn from that table, and D and trimming were deduced from the DNA. Within this sample are around 84,000 clones, with over 70% of them counted one time only. The ten largest clonotypes hold around 11% of the sample.

This clonotype was obtained from a woman between 40 and 55 years old with active or convalescent COVID-19. Sequenced input: peripheral blood. This chain is built from TRBV5-4 and TRBJ2-3, with 8 junctional bases fitting TRBD2. The CDR3 region has the sequence CASSLNRGGRTDTQYF. The DNA is as follows: TGTGCCAGCAGCTTAAACCGGGGGGGCCGAACAGATACGCAGTATTTT. Supplemented by the reference TRBV5-4 and TRBJ2-3 proteins around the CDR3, the complete variable domain is ETGVTQSPTHLIKTRGQQVTLRCSSQSGHNTVSWYQQALGQGPQFIFQYYREEENGRGNFPPRFSGLQFPNYSSELNVNALELDDSALYLCASSLNRGGRTDTQYFGPGTRLTVL.